What follows describes a single TCR beta chain. The clone's antigen remains unknown. No per-base quality is available; no much larger clone lies one base away. The donors were 40 or so Caucasian individuals from Russia, aged 6 to 90 years, who were systemically healthy. Each donor gave roughly 11 milliliters of peripheral blood, drawn into EDTA-treated Vacutainer tubes. Ficoll-Paque density-gradient centrifugation was used to isolate PBMCs, with at least 6.5 million obtained per sample. Trizol reagent was used to extract total RNA from PBMCs, with at least 5 micrograms per sample. For every donor, an aliquot of PBMCs went through flow cytometry to measure the percentages of naive CD45RAhigh/CD27high T cells. The germline ends are 15 bases apart after V is trimmed by 0 bases and J by 6 bases. CDR1 is given as DFQATT and CDR2 as SNEGSKA, both from the germline V gene (reference sequence). CDR3 length: 15 amino acids, cysteine to phenylalanine. Of the read, only the CDR3 DNA is kept; its 45 bases are in frame from base 1.

This record belongs to a study of blood T cells in healthy people across ages (dated by TCRdb to the mid-2010s). At the level of the whole study: In model experiments, template switching captured about one uniquely barcoded TCR beta cDNA molecule for every two T cells. To track age-related changes in TCR beta repertoire diversity, the study relied on deep sequencing normalized with unique cDNA molecular identifiers. Four age groups were formed from the donors: young (average about 16 years), middle-aged (around 37), aged (62) and long-lived (around 82). To avoid experimental bias, donors of different ages were distributed randomly across sequencing lanes. Using the same blood draw, the study looked at two additional independent replicas of 1 million unique cDNA reads for two donors, one aged 18 to 30 and the other aged 80 or older. Results and caveats for the whole study, not just this receptor: The long-lived group showed more naive CD4+ T cells, fewer expanded clones and increased TCR diversity than the aged group, suggesting age selection. Because the CMV infection status of the donors was unknown, age-related changes in expanded clonotypes may potentially have been confounded. A strong correlation was found between observed TCR beta diversity and the percentage of naive T cells measured by flow cytometry. Estimates of total diversity based on one million sequenced T cells were regarded as lower bounds and as underestimates. Observed TCR beta diversity per million T cells fell roughly linearly with age, and a significant reduction was already apparent by age approximately 41. Bulk unsorted PBMC profiling prevented conclusive comparison of naive and antigen-experienced compartments.

Library method: 5' RACE. Sequencing was carried out with an Illumina HiSeq 2500. The second PCR ran for about 6 to 11 cycles and used a J-beta primer mix along with a sample-barcoded 5' primer. A unique molecular identifier was introduced onto each TCR beta cDNA molecule by a template-switch 5' adaptor carrying 12 random nucleotides. Each sample yielded at least 3 million CDR3-containing paired-end reads. First-strand cDNA synthesis was performed from all RNA using the Mint cDNA synthesis kit, with priming by a TRBC-specific oligonucleotide. All cDNA was treated with uracil-DNA glycosylase and then went through a first 18-cycle PCR with the universal primers M1SS and BC2_uni_R. The paper's data handling went like this. For normalization, 1 million high-quality reads, each with a distinct molecular identifier, were randomly selected from each sample. Reads with shared molecular identifiers were discarded instead of being binned into consensus sequences. MiTCR, with a Q25 quality threshold and the strictest error-elimination algorithm, was used for CDR3 identification, clonotype clustering and error correction. A nonparametric unseen species model using Euler transformation provided a lower-bound estimate of total TCR beta diversity. TCRdb ran its own pipeline on the public reads, namely fastp trimming at Q25 and MiXCR clone calling, and kept in-frame beta chains. One record per CDR3 amino acid sequence lists the most common genes and DNA. TCRdb's processing, not the study's, gives the V and J calls here. The sample table shows 700,000 to 850,000 distinct CDR3 sequences, and about 48% are seen once. In total, the top ten clones hold about 38% of the sample.

The chain couples TRBV20-1 to TRBJ1-5; too little of a D gene remains to name it. Sequences were obtained from blood. This clonotype was obtained from a man at least 80 years old in good health. The nucleotides are TGCAGTGCTAGAGATCCCCGGAGTTCGGGTCAGCCCCAGCATTTT. It codes for CSARDPRSSGQPQHF.